This T cell receptor (beta chain) was sequenced for a study of Tregs in tolerant kidney transplant recipients. V lost 6 bases, J lost 6 bases, and 8 bases stayed unmatched. CDR3 length equals 15 residues. Germline-derived CDR1 and CDR2 are KGHSH and LQKENI. Study-wide results and caveats: Validation in larger populations is needed because few patients were studied. No direct test of biological reproducibility was done here. The most relevant donor-specific Treg TCRbeta repertoire apparently came from expansion with activated donor B cells.

Some clones are missing from TCRdb's copy, which holds only in-frame ones; the method was immunoSEQ multiplex PCR. The sample records 55,000 to 80,000 clones, more than 95% being singletons. Turning to this clone: Antigen specificity is unknown.

V gene TRBV18 combines with J gene TRBJ2-1, with TRBD1 matching over 10 bases. This clonotype was obtained from a human donor who received a combined kidney and bone marrow transplant. The specimen was Tregs from blood, collected before the transplant. CDR3 sequence (DNA): TGTGCCAGCTCGGCCGGGACAGGGGATCTCAATGAGCAGTTCTTC. Residues: CASSAGTGDLNEQFF.